The 10 T cell receptor beta chains below all came from one sample that was sequenced in a study of cytomegalovirus exposure and HLA in healthy donors. PCR amplification relied on 60 Vbeta primers (plus 13 Jbeta primers). Sequencing used immunoSEQ multiplex PCR; TCRdb keeps in-frame clones, though not all of them. Here the sample spans about 120,000 clones, around 75% being singletons. Sequencing was done on a sample of PBMCs. These receptors came from a woman in her 50s in good health and CMV-seronegative.

This clone has only one observation. At one boundary the junction diverges from the germline segment, which might be a read error. Other nucleotide sequences in the sample specify the same CDR3. The chain links TRBV4-1 to TRBJ1-1; TRBD1 is a possible D gene (6 bases). Germline CDR1 reads MGHRA; CDR2 reads YSYEKL. The CDR3 is made up of 15 amino acids. The CDR3 spells CASSQSLQGNTEAFF. CDR3 in DNA: TGCGCCAGCAGCCAATCCCTTCAGGGGAACACTGAGGCTTTCTTT.

The chain joins TRBV19 to TRBJ1-4; D is perhaps TRBD1 (6 bases). Deletions cut 1 base from V and 7 bases from J, with 13 bases between. This CDR3 has 15 residues. The germline V gene has CDR1 LNHDA and CDR2 SQIVND (reference sequence). As DNA, the CDR3 is TGTGCCAGTAGTATAGTCGCGGGGGACATTGAAAAACTGTTTTTT. This encodes CASSIVAGDIEKLFF.

The chain employs TRBV11-1 and TRBJ2-5, with 8 bases lining up with TRBD1. Germline V CDR1 and CDR2: SGHAT, FQDESV (reference sequence). This CDR3 comprises 15 residues. V lost 8 bases, J lost 5 bases, and 13 bases stayed unmatched. CDR3 sequence: CASRVRQGARETQYF. CDR3 bases: TGTGCCAGCCGGGTGCGGCAGGGGGCGAGGGAGACCCAGTACTTC.

J is TRBJ2-3 and V is TRBV7-2, with D unresolved. Looked up from germline, CDR1 is SGHTA and CDR2 is FQGNSA. This CDR3 contains 15 residues. The V end lost 1 base, the J end lost 2 bases, and 10 bases lay between the germline ends. The DNA of the CDR3 is TGTGCCAGCAGCTTAGGTGCAGGCCCCACAGATACGCAGTATTTT. Translation gives CASSLGAGPTDTQYF. Full variable domain (outside the CDR3, taken from reference TRBV7-2 and TRBJ2-3): GAGVSQSPSNKVTEKGKDVELRCDPISGHTALYWYRQSLGQGLEFLIYFQGNSAPDKSGLPSDRFSAERTGGSVSTLTIQRTQQEDSAVYLCASSLGAGPTDTQYFGPGTRLTVL.

The chain employs TRBV20-1 and TRBJ2-7, with D perhaps matching TRBD1 (6 bases). Trimming removed 3 bases at V and 7 bases at J, with 10 bases between. Germline values: CDR1 DFQATT, CDR2 SNEGSKA (reference sequence). The CDR3 runs to 11 residues. The CDR3 protein is CSASSGAEQYF. CDR3 in DNA: TGCAGTGCTAGTTCAGGGGCAGAGCAGTACTTC.

The V and J genes are TRBV9 and TRBJ2-2; 10 bases map to TRBD2. V shed 1 base, J shed 7 bases, and the junction held 7 bases outside the gene matches. The CDR3 length is 16 residues. Germline V gene sequence: CDR1 SGDLS, CDR2 YYNGEE. The CDR3 bases are TGTGCCAGCAGCGTAAGGCTAGCGGGAGTTGGCGGGGAGCTGTTTTTT. It is translated as CASSVRLAGVGGELFF.

The chain couples TRBV18 to TRBJ2-1; 8 nucleotides agree with TRBD1. CDR1 and CDR2 (germline): KGHSH, LQKENI. The CDR3 totals 14 residues. The V segment lost 4 bases and the J segment 5 bases; nucleotides outside the gene matches: 4. CDR3 sequence reads: CASSRPTGDNEQFF. The CDR3 nucleotides read TGTGCCAGCTCACGGCCGACAGGGGACAATGAGCAGTTCTTC.

This clone was observed a few times. This chain joins TRBV21-1 and TRBJ2-5; whether TRBD1, the table's D call, matches the DNA was not checked. TRBV21-1 corresponds to a pseudogene. This CDR3 is built from 14 residues. CDR3 region: CASKDRVSQETQYF. CDR3 DNA: TGTGCCAGCAAGGACAGGGTCTCCCAAGAGACCCAGTACTTC.

This chain links TRBV11-2 with TRBJ1-1; 7 bases are shared with TRBD1. With 4 bases clipped from V and 3 bases from J, the junction kept 14 bases outside the gene matches. CDR3 length equals 17 residues. In germline, CDR1 is SGHAT, CDR2 FQNNGV. This chain's CDR3 is CASSSGEWDSLDTEAFF. CDR3 sequence (DNA): TGTGCCAGCAGCTCTGGGGAGTGGGACAGCCTCGACACTGAAGCTTTCTTT.

The genes are TRBV4-2 and TRBJ2-3; D may be TRBD2 (6 bases). Germline CDR1 and CDR2: LGHNA and YNFKEQ. This CDR3 is built from 15 residues. V was clipped by 2 bases and J by 0 bases, with 9 bases between them. In nucleotides, the CDR3 is TGTGCCAGCAGCCAACGCGGAGGGAGCACAGATACGCAGTATTTT. It translates to CASSQRGGSTDTQYF.